This T cell receptor (beta chain) appears in the sequencing data of a study of blood T cell repertoires in COVID-19. Study details: Spain, Italy and the United States supplied samples that represented acute and convalescent COVID-19. The analysed material was cDNA or gDNA that came from T cells, B-cell-depleted T cells, or PBMCs.

Sequencing was performed with immunoSEQ multiplex PCR; in TCRdb, only in-frame clones are kept and a portion is missing. Of approximately 120,000 clones listed, approximately 87% are singletons. J was trimmed by 1 base and V by 4 bases; bases with no gene match: 9. CDR1 is SGHNT and CDR2 is YYREEE in the germline V gene (reference sequence). The CDR3 length is 16 residues. The material sequenced was peripheral blood. This TCR was sampled from a woman in her 50s with acute or convalescent COVID-19. The rearrangement links TRBV5-4 to TRBJ1-1; 8 bases fit TRBD1. This chain's CDR3 is CASSAATGTGNTEAFF. Written as DNA, the CDR3 is TGTGCCAGCAGCGCCGCAACCGGGACAGGGAACACTGAAGCTTTCTTT.